Each of the 24 T cell receptor beta chains below was sequenced from the same sample in a study of blood T cell repertoires in COVID-19. Repertoires were generated with immunoSEQ multiplex PCR, while TCRdb's copy carries only in-frame clones and drops some. This table holds 180,000 or so clones, approximately 87% found once. Sequenced: peripheral blood. The receptors derive from a woman in her sixties with COVID-19, enrolled during active disease.

The CDR3 DNA follows: TGTGCCAGCAGCTCAAGCTGGAGCTCCTACGAGCAGTACTTC. Translation: CASSSSWSSYEQYF. The chain has TRBV11-1 and TRBJ2-7, with D uncertain. CDR1 SGHAT and CDR2 FQDESV come from the germline V gene (reference sequence). V dropped 4 bases and J dropped 0 bases, with 10 bases sitting between them. This CDR3 spans 14 amino acids. Full variable domain (rest looked up from reference TRBV11-1 and TRBJ2-7): EAEVAQSPRYKITEKSQAVAFWCDPISGHATLYWYRQILGQGPELLVQFQDESVVDDSQLPKDRFSAERLKGVDSTLKIQPAELGDSAMYLCASSSSWSSYEQYFGPGTRLTVT.

V usage is TRBV3-1 (or the pseudogene TRBV3-2) and J usage is TRBJ2-1, with 8 bases lining up with TRBD2. The CDR3 has 17 residues. V was pared by 4 bases and J by 1 base, with 9 bases of the junction left unmatched. CDR1 is LGHDT, CDR2 YNNKEL, per germline (reference sequence). DNA for the CDR3: TGTGCCAGCAGCCGAGAGGATAGCGGGATTTCCTACAATGAGCAGTTCTTC. It encodes CASSREDSGISYNEQFF.

This clone was picked up a small number of times. The V call is TRBV7-2, the J call TRBJ1-3; TRBD1 is a possible D gene (6 bases). This CDR3 spans 15 amino acids. V lost 5 bases, J lost 4 bases, and 15 bases lay in between. Germline assignment: CDR1 SGHTA and CDR2 FQGNSA. In nucleotides, the CDR3 is TGTGCCAGCAGCCCCGGGGGGGCTTCAGGAAACACCATATATTTT. Translation gives CASSPGGASGNTIYF.

This clone was detected once. The chain has TRBV10-3 and TRBJ2-7; 9 nucleotides line up with TRBD1. Per germline, CDR1 ENHRY and CDR2 SYGVKD. The CDR3 consists of 12 residues. V lost 6 bases to trimming and J lost 7 bases; unmatched junction nucleotides: 4. The DNA for the CDR3 is TGTGCCATCAGGGGACAGGGTTGGGAGCAGTACTTC. The encoded protein is CAIRGQGWEQYF.

The chain joins TRBV24-1 to TRBJ1-5; the D gene is possibly TRBD1 (5 bases). Between the trimmed V and J ends, which lost 4 bases and 3 bases, there was a span of 6 bases. Germline V gene lookup returns CDR1 KGHDR and CDR2 SFDVKD. The CDR3 loop spans 13 amino acids. This CDR3 is CATSDRDNQPQHF. CDR3 nucleotides: TGTGCCACCAGTGACAGGGACAATCAGCCCCAGCATTTT.

This chain connects TRBV14 to TRBJ2-3; unclear D gene. Trimming removed 5 bases at V and 7 bases at J, with 10 bases between. The CDR3 totals 12 residues. The V gene's germline CDR1 is SGHDN and CDR2 FVKESK. CDR3 sequence (DNA): TGTGCCAGCAGCACCCAGGTGAATACGCAGTATTTT. Amino acids: CASSTQVNTQYF. Using reference TRBV14 and TRBJ2-3 for the parts outside the CDR3, the full variable domain is EAGVTQFPSHSVIEKGQTVTLRCDPISGHDNLYWYRRVMGKEIKFLLHFVKESKQDESGMPNNRFLAERTGGTYSTLKVQPAELEDSGVYFCASSTQVNTQYFGPGTRLTVL.

CDR3 DNA sequence: TGCGCCAGCAGTGAGACATTCCCGGGGGAGCAGTACTTC. This codes for CASSETFPGEQYF. V is TRBV10-1 and J is TRBJ2-7; TRBD2 is a possible D gene (5 bases). V lost 2 bases to trimming and J lost 7 bases, with 12 bases between them. The CDR3 consists of 13 residues. Looked up from germline, CDR1 is WNHNN and CDR2 is SYGVQD (reference sequence).

The genes are TRBV3-1 (or the pseudogene TRBV3-2) and TRBJ2-3; TRBD2 agrees at 12 bases. With V trimmed by 1 base and J by 5 bases, 10 bases remained unmatched. The germline CDR1 and CDR2 sequences are LGHDT and YNNKEL (reference sequence). The CDR3 covers 18 residues. The CDR3 DNA sequence: TGTGCCAGCAGCCAAGTAAGGCTAGCGGGAGGGGGGAAAGATACGCAGTATTTT. This sequence encodes CASSQVRLAGGGKDTQYF.

This clone was seen a single time. V gene TRBV27 combines with J gene TRBJ2-7; D is possibly TRBD2 (5 bases). Germline CDR1 MNHEY, CDR2 SMNVEV (reference sequence). CDR3 size: 13 residues. V lost 0 bases and J 3 bases, leaving 6 bases between the germline ends. The CDR3 spells CASSLSEGYEQYF. The DNA for the CDR3 is TGTGCCAGCAGTTTATCTGAGGGCTACGAGCAGTACTTC.

The chain is built from TRBV24-1 and TRBJ2-1; 9 bases are shared with TRBD1. CDR1 is KGHDR and CDR2 is SFDVKD in the germline V gene. This CDR3 has 16 residues. V dropped 1 base and J dropped 4; count of bases not matched to a gene: 4. CDR3 coding DNA: TGTGCCACCAGTGATTTTAGTGGGACAGGGTACAATGAGCAGTTCTTC. Its protein product is CATSDFSGTGYNEQFF.

CDR3 DNA: TGTGCCAGCAGTTTCCCCGGGACAGGGTCTGGAAACACCATATATTTT. Amino acid sequence: CASSFPGTGSGNTIYF. The chain carries TRBV28 and TRBJ1-3; 9 bases map to TRBD1. Germline lookup yields CDR1 MDHEN and CDR2 SYDVKM. This CDR3 spans 16 amino acids. Unmatched junction bases numbered 4, after V lost 3 bases and J lost 1 base.

The J gene is TRBJ2-5, the V gene TRBV6-2 or TRBV6-3; 7 bases agree with TRBD2. This CDR3 contains 16 residues. Germline-derived CDR1 and CDR2 are MNHEY and SVGEGT. After removal of 2 bases from V and 1 base from J, the junction contained 7 bases not matched to a gene. CDR3 nucleotide sequence: TGTGCCAGCAGTTACGGTGGACTAGGTCGCCAAGAGACCCAGTACTTC. Translated: CASSYGGLGRQETQYF.

This clone was counted between two and nine times. CDR3 protein: CASSLDTAPDSPLHF. The CDR3 nucleotides are TGCGCCAGCAGTCTGGACACCGCGCCGGATTCACCCCTCCACTTT. V usage is TRBV5-1 and J usage is TRBJ1-6, with a possible D match to TRBD1 (5 bases). From germline, CDR1 is SGHRS and CDR2 YFSETQ. The CDR3 loop spans 15 amino acids. The germline V and J ends were trimmed by 5 bases and 8 bases, with 17 bases remaining between them.

The rearrangement uses TRBV19 and TRBJ1-5; D uncertain. The germline V and J ends were trimmed by 3 bases and 8 bases, with 14 bases remaining between them. The CDR3 consists of 14 residues. Germline V gene sequence: CDR1 LNHDA, CDR2 SQIVND (reference sequence). In DNA form, the CDR3 reads TGTGCCAGTAGTATGGGAGGCAGAACCAAGCCCCAGCATTTT. Translating it yields CASSMGGRTKPQHF. The whole variable domain, filled in from reference TRBV19 and TRBJ1-5, reads DGGITQSPKYLFRKEGQNVTLSCEQNLNHDAMYWYRQDPGQGLRLIYYSQIVNDFQKGDIAEGYSVSREKKESFPLTVTSAQKNPTAFYLCASSMGGRTKPQHFGDGTRLSIL.

This clone appeared once. The gene calls are TRBV6-6 and TRBJ1-2; 8 bases are shared with TRBD1. Germline lookup yields CDR1 MNHNY and CDR2 SVGAGI (reference sequence). J gave up 4 bases and V 6 bases, and 4 bases lay outside the gene matches. The CDR3 spans 13 residues. The CDR3 is CASRQGDLYGYTF. CDR3 sequence (DNA): TGTGCCAGCAGACAGGGGGATCTCTATGGCTACACCTTC.

This chain links TRBV5-8 with TRBJ1-5, with D unresolved. V was cut by 0 bases and J by 0 bases, with 4 bases left in between. The germline V gene encodes CDR1 SGHTS and CDR2 YDEGEE. This CDR3 has 14 residues. CDR3 in DNA: TGTGCCAGCAGCTTGGGACATAGCAATCAGCCCCAGCATTTT. It specifies CASSLGHSNQPQHF.

The V and J genes are TRBV6-2 or TRBV6-3 and TRBJ1-1, with a possible D match to TRBD1 (6 bases). In germline, CDR1 is MNHEY, CDR2 SVGEGT. CDR3 length: 15 amino acids. The germline V and J ends were trimmed by 4 bases and 0 bases, with 12 bases remaining between them. The CDR3 sequence: CASSLSTGMNTEAFF. The CDR3 region has the DNA TGTGCCAGCAGTTTATCGACAGGCATGAACACTGAAGCTTTCTTT.

V is TRBV4-2 and J is TRBJ2-7; 10 bases agree with TRBD1. Looked up from germline, CDR1 is LGHNA and CDR2 is YNFKEQ. The ends lost 4 bases at V and 4 bases at J; junction bases unmatched: 10. There are 16 residues in the CDR3. The CDR3 loop reads CASSREWGQGFYEQYF. DNA of the CDR3: TGTGCCAGCAGCCGCGAGTGGGGACAGGGGTTTTACGAGCAGTACTTC.

V is TRBV7-9 and J is TRBJ1-1, with D tentatively TRBD1 (5 bases). V was shortened by 5 bases and J by 0 bases, with 10 bases between the two germline ends. Germline V gene data show CDR1 as SEHNR and CDR2 as FQNEAQ (reference sequence). The CDR3 covers 14 residues. The CDR3 coding sequence is TGTGCCAGCAGCCCTCGACAGTTGAACACTGAAGCTTTCTTT. Translating it yields CASSPRQLNTEAFF.

This sequence joins TRBV5-1 and TRBJ2-3; D is undetermined. Deletions cut 4 bases from V and 2 bases from J, with 11 bases between. The CDR3 loop spans 14 amino acids. Per germline, CDR1 SGHRS and CDR2 YFSETQ. CDR3 residues: CASSAQVFTDTQYF. The CDR3 coding sequence is TGCGCCAGCAGCGCGCAGGTGTTCACAGATACGCAGTATTTT.

Only one count was recorded for this clone. This chain uses TRBV5-4 with TRBJ2-7, with D possibly being TRBD1 (6 bases). Germline-derived CDR1 and CDR2 are SGHNT and YYREEE (reference sequence). CDR3 length: 15 residues. With 3 bases removed from V and 6 bases from J, the gap between germline ends came to 19 bases. CDR3 DNA: TGTGCCAGCAGCTCACCCGGGACACCGAACCTCGAGCAGTACTTC. Translation: CASSSPGTPNLEQYF.

The chain uses TRBV27 and TRBJ2-5, with 9 bases lining up with TRBD2. The CDR3 totals 20 residues. The trim removed 1 base at V and 1 base at J, leaving 16 bases unmatched. Germline values: CDR1 MNHEY, CDR2 SMNVEV (reference sequence). The CDR3 region has the DNA TGTGCCAGCAGTTTATTATCGCCCCGCCGGAGCGGGAGGTCCCAAGAGACCCAGTACTTC. This gives the protein CASSLLSPRRSGRSQETQYF.

The count of this clone is one. The chain links TRBV6-5 to TRBJ2-1; 8 nucleotides agree with TRBD1. The CDR3 has 15 residues. In germline, CDR1 is MNHEY, CDR2 SVGAGI. V was clipped by 4 bases and J by 5 bases; unmatched bases: 7. The CDR3 coding sequence is TGTGCCAGCAGTTCCGCGGGACAGGCGCACAATGAGCAGTTCTTC. It is translated as CASSSAGQAHNEQFF.

The chain carries TRBV21-1 and TRBJ2-7; the table calls TRBD1, which could not be checked here. TRBV21-1 is a pseudogene locus. The CDR3 has 14 amino acids. This CDR3 reads CASSKEQDRYEQYF. As DNA, the CDR3 is TGTGCCAGCAGCAAAGAACAGGACCGCTACGAGCAGTACTTC.